Detailed here is one TCR beta chain. What it binds is not known. The data were taken from a study of memory CD4+ T cells and cytomegalovirus serostatus. Study-wide context: This sample comes from healthy Belgian adults, about nine CMV seropositive, 20 to 25 seronegative.

Looked up from germline, CDR1 is SEHNR and CDR2 is FQNEAQ (reference sequence). CDR3 size: 15 residues. V lost 7 bases and J 0 bases, leaving 15 bases between the germline ends. Single viable CD3+CD4+CD8-CD45RO+ cells were sorted as the memory CD4+ T cells. Positive selection with CD4 microbeads enriched total CD4+ T cells. Study-wide findings and caveats: The CMV-associated TCR signature appears largely within the CD4+ memory repertoire. Of 150 to 200 reported CMV TCRbeta sequences, 65 to 85 were found in memory CD4+ repertoires.

Data came from immunoSEQ multiplex PCR; TCRdb stores just in-frame clones and leaves some out. This table has about 60,000 clones, 82% appearing once. What was sequenced was memory CD4+ T cells from blood. The V call is TRBV7-9, the J call TRBJ1-2; D uncertain. This clonotype originated in an adult in good health and CMV-seronegative. Some clones in this sample may be carry-over from other donors' samples. CDR3: CASTPGSPPNYGYTF. CDR3 sequence (DNA): TGTGCCAGCACCCCTGGGTCCCCTCCTAACTATGGCTACACCTTC.